The 25 T cell receptor beta chains given below trace back to one sample, sequenced in a study of control samples from healthy donors and cancer patients. The protocol was immunoSEQ multiplex PCR, while the TCRdb copy is restricted to in-frame clones and leaves out a portion. This table has some 140,000 clones, roughly 92% appearing once. Input material: blood. These receptor sequences come from a man aged 30-40 years in good health.

The CDR3 DNA sequence: TGTGCCAGCAGTCGGACTAGCGGGAGTAGCAATGAGCAGTTCTTC. It encodes CASSRTSGSSNEQFF. The chain uses TRBV2 and TRBJ2-1, with 13 bases fitting TRBD2. V was clipped by 5 bases and J by 6 bases; unmatched bases: 4. Per germline, CDR1 SNHLY and CDR2 FYNNEI. The CDR3 has 15 amino acids.

This clone has only one observation. This chain joins TRBV28 and TRBJ1-2; tentative D call: TRBD1 (6 bases). The CDR3 extends over 15 amino acids. Per germline, CDR1 MDHEN and CDR2 SYDVKM. V lost 5 bases to trimming and J lost 4 bases, with 17 bases between them. CDR3 DNA: TGTGCCAGCAGTGGCGGACAGTTCGGGATCTATGGCTACACCTTC. This gives the protein CASSGGQFGIYGYTF.

The chain carries TRBV7-9 and TRBJ2-7; no clear D gene. The CDR3 is made up of 16 amino acids. Trimming took 1 base from V and 3 from J, leaving 16 bases between them. The V gene's germline CDR1 is SEHNR and CDR2 FQNEAQ (reference sequence). CDR3 loop: CASSLGHASLVYEQYF. CDR3 bases: TGTGCCAGCAGCTTAGGACACGCCTCCTTGGTCTACGAGCAGTACTTC.

The chain carries TRBV6-5 and TRBJ2-7, with 9 bases lining up with TRBD1. The CDR3 covers 14 residues. V lost 5 bases and J lost 2; bases outside the gene matches: 4. In germline, CDR1 is MNHEY, CDR2 SVGAGI. This CDR3 reads CASSNGQGPYEQYF. In DNA, the CDR3 is TGTGCCAGCAGTAACGGACAGGGGCCCTACGAGCAGTACTTC.

To note about this clone: Other DNA sequences in this sample translate to the same CDR3. This sequence joins TRBV5-1 and TRBJ2-7; 11 bases are shared with TRBD1. This CDR3 spans 15 amino acids. The germline gives CDR1 SGHRS, CDR2 YFSETQ. The ends lost 2 bases at V and 3 bases at J; junction bases unmatched: 4. CDR3 in DNA: TGCGCCAGCAGCTTATCCGGGACAGGGGGCTACGAGCAGTACTTC. This sequence encodes CASSLSGTGGYEQYF. Using reference TRBV5-1 and TRBJ2-7 for the parts outside the CDR3, the full variable domain is KAGVTQTPRYLIKTRGQQVTLSCSPISGHRSVSWYQQTPGQGLQFLFEYFSETQRNKGNFPGRFSGRQFSNSRSEMNVSTLELGDSALYLCASSLSGTGGYEQYFGPGTRLTVT.

The CDR3 loop reads CASNSGRAYNEQFF. The DNA of the CDR3 is TGTGCCAGCAACAGCGGGAGAGCATACAATGAGCAGTTCTTC. This rearrangement joins TRBV2 to TRBJ2-1; 8 positions match TRBD2. Germline CDR1 reads SNHLY; CDR2 reads FYNNEI. The CDR3 has 14 amino acids. V trimming: 7 bases; J trimming: 4 bases; junction bases outside the gene matches: 6. The whole variable domain, filled in from reference TRBV2 and TRBJ2-1, reads EPEVTQTPSHQVTQMGQEVILRCVPISNHLYFYWYRQILGQKVEFLVSFYNNEISEKSEIFDDQFSVERPDGSNFTLKIRSTKLEDSAMYFCASNSGRAYNEQFFGPGTRLTVL.

V usage is TRBV13 and J usage is TRBJ2-1, with 14 bases identical to TRBD2. CDR1 and CDR2 (germline): PRHDT, FYEKMQ (reference sequence). V trimming: 5 bases; J trimming: 7 bases; junction bases outside the gene matches: 7. The CDR3 totals 16 residues. The CDR3 is CASSPRLAGGRNEQFF. CDR3 DNA sequence: TGTGCCAGCAGCCCGCGACTAGCGGGAGGGAGGAATGAGCAGTTCTTC.

The rearrangement joins TRBV18 to TRBJ2-3; a possible D gene is TRBD2 (5 bases). Trimming left V 2 bases short and J 4 bases short, with 13 bases between. CDR1 is KGHSH and CDR2 is LQKENI in the germline V gene. The CDR3 length is 15 residues. The CDR3 loop is CASSPEGYTADTQYF. DNA of the CDR3: TGTGCCAGCTCACCAGAGGGATATACAGCAGATACGCAGTATTTT.

V and J are TRBV6-5 and TRBJ1-5; a weak D match, TRBD1 (5 bases). CDR1 MNHEY and CDR2 SVGAGI come from the germline V gene. Between the trimmed V and J ends, which lost 1 base and 2 bases, there was a span of 12 bases. The CDR3 is made up of 16 amino acids. The CDR3 is CASSYYGGGGNQPQHF. CDR3 in DNA: TGTGCCAGCAGTTACTACGGGGGGGGTGGCAATCAGCCCCAGCATTTT.

The rearrangement joins TRBV7-2 to TRBJ2-5, with D unresolved. V lost 4 bases and J 4 bases, leaving 4 bases between the germline ends. CDR1 is SGHTA, CDR2 FQGNSA, per germline. This CDR3 comprises 11 residues. CDR3 residues: CASSSRETQYF. The CDR3, as DNA: TGTGCCAGCAGCTCACGAGAGACCCAGTACTTC.

The chain employs TRBV2 and TRBJ2-5, with TRBD2 matching 8 bases. The junction had 7 bases not matched to a gene; V was cut back by 6 bases and J by 4 bases. The CDR3 length is 14 residues. Germline V gene data show CDR1 as SNHLY and CDR2 as FYNNEI. CDR3 region: CASSAGTSSETQYF. Written as DNA, the CDR3 is TGTGCCAGCAGCGCCGGGACTAGTTCAGAGACCCAGTACTTC.

The rearrangement joins TRBV7-3 to TRBJ1-6, with 7 bases identical to TRBD1. V was pared by 4 bases and J by 6 bases, with 9 bases of the junction left unmatched. Germline V gene lookup returns CDR1 SGHTA and CDR2 FQGTGA. The CDR3 loop spans 16 amino acids. The CDR3 DNA reads TGTGCCAGCAGCTCTCCCACAGGGGCCCTTAATTCACCCCTCCACTTT. Its translation is CASSSPTGALNSPLHF.

This clone has just one count. The V and J genes are TRBV24-1 and TRBJ2-1; D unresolved. Germline CDR1 reads KGHDR; CDR2 reads SFDVKD. The V end was cut by 6 bases, the J end by 2 bases, with 13 bases between. This CDR3 is 15 amino acids long. The CDR3 nucleotides are TGTGCCACCAGTCAAGGATCGCCAACCTACAATGAGCAGTTCTTC. This gives the protein CATSQGSPTYNEQFF.

The chain recombines TRBV2 with TRBJ1-6; TRBD1 is a possible D gene (5 bases). The germline V and J ends were trimmed by 5 bases and 10 bases, with 12 bases remaining between them. This CDR3 is built from 13 residues. Per germline, CDR1 SNHLY and CDR2 FYNNEI. CDR3: CASSRGIQSPLHF. DNA for the CDR3: TGTGCCAGCAGTCGGGGGATCCAATCACCCCTCCACTTT.

V and J are TRBV6-2 or TRBV6-3 and TRBJ1-5, with 12 bases that match TRBD1. The CDR3 extends over 19 amino acids. V trimming: 0 bases; J trimming: 2 bases; junction bases outside the gene matches: 8. Germline V gene lookup returns CDR1 MNHEY and CDR2 SVGEGT. This CDR3 is CASSYSPGQGALGNQPQHF. The CDR3 DNA follows: TGTGCCAGCAGTTACTCTCCGGGACAGGGGGCTTTGGGCAATCAGCCCCAGCATTTT.

The chain has TRBV27 and TRBJ2-7, with D perhaps matching TRBD1 or TRBD2 (5 bases each). CDR1 MNHEY and CDR2 SMNVEV come from the germline V gene (reference sequence). The CDR3 spans 13 residues. V was pared by 6 bases and J by 2 bases, with 11 bases between. CDR3 protein: CASSRGTAYEQYF. The DNA of the CDR3 is TGTGCCAGCAGCCGGGGCACAGCCTACGAGCAGTACTTC.

This chain connects TRBV9 to TRBJ2-1; D gene uncertain. V was cut by 3 bases and J by 5 bases, with 9 bases left in between. Germline V gene data show CDR1 as SGDLS and CDR2 as YYNGEE. This CDR3 spans 13 amino acids. The CDR3 DNA is TGTGCCAGCAGCGCGATCATGGACAATGAGCAGTTCTTC. The encoded protein is CASSAIMDNEQFF.

The genes are TRBV21-1 and TRBJ2-7; TRBD1, the table's D call, lacks a check against the DNA. TRBV21-1 is labeled a pseudogene. The CDR3 contains 18 residues. In nucleotides, the CDR3 is TGTGCCAGCAGCACTGAGATACTGGACAGCCTTTTTCGGTACGAGCAGTACTTC. As protein: CASSTEILDSLFRYEQYF.

The chain links TRBV10-3 to TRBJ2-1; 11 positions match TRBD2. This CDR3 has 15 amino acids. From germline, CDR1 is ENHRY and CDR2 SYGVKD. J was trimmed by 5 bases and V by 8 bases; bases with no gene match: 8. The CDR3 is CAIGGGTSGHNEQFF. For the CDR3, the DNA is TGTGCCATCGGCGGAGGGACTAGCGGCCACAATGAGCAGTTCTTC.

The chain joins TRBV10-3 to TRBJ1-2, with D tentatively TRBD1 (6 bases). V was shortened by 5 bases and J by 4 bases, with 17 bases between the two germline ends. CDR1 is ENHRY, CDR2 SYGVKD, per germline. This CDR3 is built from 15 residues. The CDR3 is CAISLFTGFGYGYTF. CDR3 coding DNA: TGTGCCATCAGTCTCTTCACAGGGTTCGGCTATGGCTACACCTTC.

The rearrangement joins TRBV24-1 to TRBJ2-1, with D possibly being TRBD2 (5 bases). Trimming took off 5 bases at V and 5 bases at J, with 6 bases between the two ends. The germline CDR1 and CDR2 sequences are KGHDR and SFDVKD. The CDR3 covers 12 residues. CDR3 region: CATSGTDNEQFF. CDR3 nucleotide sequence: TGTGCCACCAGTGGGACTGACAATGAGCAGTTCTTC.

V gene TRBV24-1 combines with J gene TRBJ2-7; 12 positions agree with TRBD2. V was pared by 1 base and J by 4 bases, with 7 bases of the junction left unmatched. This CDR3 comprises 17 residues. Germline V gene data show CDR1 as KGHDR and CDR2 as SFDVKD. The CDR3 loop is CATSDFGQTSGRYEQYF. The CDR3, as DNA: TGTGCCACCAGTGATTTCGGCCAGACTAGCGGGAGATACGAGCAGTACTTC.

This chain uses TRBV2 with TRBJ1-2; no definite D call. This CDR3 is built from 15 residues. Germline assignment: CDR1 SNHLY and CDR2 FYNNEI. V was shortened by 2 bases and J by 4 bases, with 14 bases between the two germline ends. In nucleotides, the CDR3 is TGTGCCAGCAGTGAATTCCGCGGAGGTTTCTATGGCTACACCTTC. Protein sequence: CASSEFRGGFYGYTF.

The chain joins TRBV5-1 to TRBJ1-1; the D is unclear. This CDR3 has 15 residues. The germline V gene encodes CDR1 SGHRS and CDR2 YFSETQ. Trimming took off 2 bases at V and 1 base at J, with 12 bases between the two ends. CDR3 sequence (DNA): TGCGCCAGCAGCTTACGCGCTGGACGGAACACTGAAGCTTTCTTT. Translation: CASSLRAGRNTEAFF.

The J gene is TRBJ2-3, the V gene TRBV11-3, with unresolved D. CDR3 length: 14 residues. Germline V gene data show CDR1 as SGHNT and CDR2 as YENEEA. V lost 0 bases and J 1 base, leaving 5 bases between the germline ends. DNA for the CDR3: TGTGCCAGCAGCTTAGACGACGGCACAGATACGCAGTATTTT. Its translation: CASSLDDGTDTQYF.